This is a list of T cell receptor beta chains from one sample in a study of blood T cell repertoires in COVID-19. Libraries were prepared by immunoSEQ multiplex PCR; TCRdb keeps only in-frame clonotypes and omits some of them. The sample holds about 220,000 clones, under 90% seen once. Sequencing used peripheral blood. The receptor source for this set is a young man with active or convalescent COVID-19. Each CDR3 is given with its conserved first and last residue. The D gene is left open where the match is weak. Size values are once, few and many counts, or a class for expanded clones, and some rows have none.

V gene: TRBV5-1; clone size: NA; J gene: TRBJ1-1; D gene: NA; CDR3 DNA: TGCGCCAGCAGCCCGATGAGGGACACTGAAGCTTTCTTT; CDR3 protein: CASSPMRDTEAFF
V gene: TRBV2; clone size: NA; J gene: TRBJ2-2; D gene: TRBD1; CDR3 DNA: TGTGCCAGCAGGGGACAGCAAAGGAACACCGGGGAGCTGTTTTTT; CDR3 protein: CASRGQQRNTGELFF
V gene: TRBV15; clone size: NA; J gene: TRBJ1-1; D gene: NA; CDR3 DNA: TGTGCCACCAGCAGAGGGGGAGGGGGGGCGCTTGAAGGTGAAGCTTTCTTT; CDR3 protein: CATSRGGGGALEGEAFF
V gene: TRBV29-1; clone size: NA; J gene: TRBJ2-3; D gene: NA; CDR3 DNA: TGCAGCGTTGAAGGAGGAACAGATACGCAGTATTTT; CDR3 protein: CSVEGGTDTQYF
V gene: TRBV28; clone size: NA; J gene: TRBJ1-4; D gene: TRBD1; CDR3 DNA: TGTGCCAGCAGTCGCGGGGACAGGGTGGCTAATGAAAAACTGTTTTTT; CDR3 protein: CASSRGDRVANEKLFF
V gene: TRBV10-1; clone size: NA; J gene: TRBJ2-5; D gene: TRBD2; CDR3 DNA: TGCGCCAGCAGTGAGTCGTCTAGCGGGGGCCTCCGGGAGACCCAGTACTTC; CDR3 protein: CASSESSSGGLRETQYF
V gene: TRBV7-9; clone size: NA; J gene: TRBJ2-1; D gene: TRBD2; CDR3 DNA: TGTGCCAGCAGCTTAGAACTAGCGGGAGTATCTGATGAGCAGTTCTTC; CDR3 protein: CASSLELAGVSDEQFF
V gene: TRBV6-6; clone size: NA; J gene: TRBJ2-7; D gene: NA; CDR3 DNA: TGTGCCAGCACTTCCCCTGGGCAGGGCGACTCCTACGAGCAGTACTTC; CDR3 protein: CASTSPGQGDSYEQYF
V gene: TRBV9; clone size: NA; J gene: TRBJ2-1; D gene: NA; CDR3 DNA: TGTGCCAGCAGCGTATCCGTGCGGGCCCAGGGGAATGAGCAGTTCTTC; CDR3 protein: CASSVSVRAQGNEQFF
V gene: TRBV18; clone size: NA; J gene: TRBJ2-7; D gene: NA; CDR3 DNA: TGTGCCAGCTCAACTACTCAGGGTTTAGGCGAGCAGTACTTC; CDR3 protein: CASSTTQGLGEQYF
V gene: TRBV11-2; clone size: NA; J gene: TRBJ2-1; D gene: NA; CDR3 DNA: TGTGCCAGCAGCTTAGCGCCGGGAGCGGAAAATGAGCAGTTCTTC; CDR3 protein: CASSLAPGAENEQFF
V gene: TRBV30; clone size: NA; J gene: TRBJ2-1; D gene: TRBD2; CDR3 DNA: TGTGCCCCCGTCGAGCGGGGGGCATACAATGAGCAGTTCTTC; CDR3 protein: CAPVERGAYNEQFF
V gene: TRBV5-3; clone size: NA; J gene: TRBJ2-3; D gene: TRBD2; CDR3 DNA: TGTGCCAGAAGCCCCCTCGGGGGAGGGCGTATAGATACGCAGTATTTT; CDR3 protein: CARSPLGGGRIDTQYF
V gene: TRBV11-3; clone size: once; J gene: TRBJ2-5; D gene: TRBD2; CDR3 DNA: TGTGCCAGCAGCTTAGGTTCCGGACTAGCGGGAGGAGAGACCCAGTACTTC; CDR3 protein: CASSLGSGLAGGETQYF
V gene: TRBV18; clone size: NA; J gene: TRBJ2-2; D gene: TRBD1; CDR3 DNA: TGTGCCAGCTCACTTTCCGGGACAGCTTCACCCGGGGAGCTGTTTTTT; CDR3 protein: CASSLSGTASPGELFF
V gene: TRBV28; clone size: NA; J gene: TRBJ1-2; D gene: NA; CDR3 DNA: TGTGCCAGCAACGAAAAGAGCGCCTATGGCTACACCTTC; CDR3 protein: CASNEKSAYGYTF
V gene: TRBV5-6; clone size: NA; J gene: TRBJ2-3; D gene: NA; CDR3 DNA: TGTGCCAGCAGCTTGTGGAGGACAGATACGCAGTATTTT; CDR3 protein: CASSLWRTDTQYF
V gene: TRBV4-3; clone size: NA; J gene: TRBJ2-7; D gene: NA; CDR3 DNA: TGCGCCAGCAGCCTTGCGGGGCCCCCGGATGAGCAGTACTTC; CDR3 protein: CASSLAGPPDEQYF
V gene: TRBV19; clone size: NA; J gene: TRBJ2-7; D gene: NA; CDR3 DNA: TGTGCCAGTAGTGGCACCACAGGGACCATCTACGAGCAGTACTTC; CDR3 protein: CASSGTTGTIYEQYF
V gene: TRBV19; clone size: NA; J gene: TRBJ2-1; D gene: NA; CDR3 DNA: TGTGCCAGTAGCCCGCCCAGCTCCTACAATGAGCAGTTCTTC; CDR3 protein: CASSPPSSYNEQFF
V gene: TRBV5-1; clone size: NA; J gene: TRBJ2-3; D gene: NA; CDR3 DNA: TGCGCCAGCAGACCAGGGGAGGATACGCAGTATTTT; CDR3 protein: CASRPGEDTQYF
V gene: TRBV14; clone size: NA; J gene: TRBJ2-5; D gene: NA; CDR3 DNA: TGTGCCAGCAGCCAAGAATGGGGGGAAAAGACCCAGTACTTC; CDR3 protein: CASSQEWGEKTQYF
V gene: TRBV28; clone size: NA; J gene: TRBJ2-5; D gene: NA; CDR3 DNA: TGTGCCAGCAGTCCTGTCGTCCCGGGGGCCCAGTACTTC; CDR3 protein: CASSPVVPGAQYF
V gene: TRBV6-5; clone size: NA; J gene: TRBJ1-1; D gene: NA; CDR3 DNA: TGTGCCAGCAGTTACTCAGGCCAGGGCCACACTGAAGCTTTCTTT; CDR3 protein: CASSYSGQGHTEAFF
V gene: TRBV24-1; clone size: NA; J gene: TRBJ2-1; D gene: TRBD2; CDR3 DNA: TGTGCCACCACTCCTAGCGGGAGGGGGGACAATGAGCAGTTCTTC; CDR3 protein: CATTPSGRGDNEQFF
V gene: TRBV5-1; clone size: NA; J gene: TRBJ2-5; D gene: TRBD1; CDR3 DNA: TGCGCCAGCAGCTTGTGGGGGGACAGGGGGCGACCTCAAGAGACCCAGTACTTC; CDR3 protein: CASSLWGDRGRPQETQYF
V gene: TRBV18; clone size: once; J gene: TRBJ2-1; D gene: NA; CDR3 DNA: TGTGCCAGCTCACCACCAGCCCGGCACGCGGGTTACAATGAGCAGTTCTTC; CDR3 protein: CASSPPARHAGYNEQFF
V gene: TRBV7-8; clone size: NA; J gene: TRBJ1-1; D gene: NA; CDR3 DNA: TGTGCCAGCAGCTTAGCCCCAGAGGGGAACACTGAAGCTTTCTTT; CDR3 protein: CASSLAPEGNTEAFF
V gene: TRBV5-1; clone size: NA; J gene: TRBJ1-1; D gene: NA; CDR3 DNA: TGCGCCAGCAGCCCCTTGAGCGGCGCATTTGAAGCTTTCTTT; CDR3 protein: CASSPLSGAFEAFF
V gene: TRBV24-1; clone size: NA; J gene: TRBJ1-5; D gene: NA; CDR3 DNA: TGTGCCACCGGAGGGACTCGCAATCAGCCCCAGCATTTT; CDR3 protein: CATGGTRNQPQHF
V gene: TRBV5-1; clone size: NA; J gene: TRBJ2-1; D gene: NA; CDR3 DNA: TGCGCCAGCAGCTTGGCGCGCGGGGAGTACAATGAGCAGTTCTTC; CDR3 protein: CASSLARGEYNEQFF
V gene: TRBV28; clone size: NA; J gene: TRBJ1-2; D gene: NA; CDR3 DNA: TGTGCCAGCAAACAGGGTGAGGGCTACACCTTC; CDR3 protein: CASKQGEGYTF
V gene: TRBV24-1; clone size: NA; J gene: TRBJ2-3; D gene: NA; CDR3 DNA: TGTGCCACCAGTATAACGGCGGGAGATACGCAGTATTTT; CDR3 protein: CATSITAGDTQYF
V gene: TRBV7-9; clone size: NA; J gene: TRBJ2-5; D gene: TRBD1; CDR3 DNA: TGTGCCAGCAGCCCCCGGGACAGGGGGAGGCAAGAGACCCAGTACTTC; CDR3 protein: CASSPRDRGRQETQYF
V gene: TRBV13; clone size: NA; J gene: TRBJ2-2; D gene: NA; CDR3 DNA: TGTGCCAGCAGCCGACAGTTCACCGGGGAGCTGTTTTTT; CDR3 protein: CASSRQFTGELFF
V gene: TRBV2; clone size: NA; J gene: TRBJ2-7; D gene: NA; CDR3 DNA: TGTGCCGCAGCAGGGGATCAGAACGAGCAGTACTTC; CDR3 protein: CAAAGDQNEQYF
V gene: TRBV6-6; clone size: NA; J gene: TRBJ1-1; D gene: TRBD1; CDR3 DNA: TGTGCCAGCAGTCCCCGGGACAGGGGCATCGGGGACACTGAAGCTTTCTTT; CDR3 protein: CASSPRDRGIGDTEAFF
V gene: TRBV5-3; clone size: NA; J gene: TRBJ1-1; D gene: NA; CDR3 DNA: TGTGCCAGAAGCCCCCCGGCCAGGGTTGGCACTGAAGCTTTCTTT; CDR3 protein: CARSPPARVGTEAFF
V gene: TRBV6-1; clone size: NA; J gene: TRBJ1-1; D gene: TRBD1; CDR3 DNA: TGTGCCAGCAGTGAATCTTGGACAGGGGGAGTCGGGGCTTTCTTT; CDR3 protein: CASSESWTGGVGAFF
V gene: TRBV19; clone size: few; J gene: TRBJ1-5; D gene: TRBD1; CDR3 DNA: TGTGCCAGTACTTTTATAGGGACAGGGGGAAATCAGCCCCAGCATTTT; CDR3 protein: CASTFIGTGGNQPQHF
V gene: TRBV19; clone size: few; J gene: TRBJ2-2; D gene: NA; CDR3 DNA: TGTGCCAGTAGTATGAGGCGTCCGAACACCGGGGAGCTGTTTTTT; CDR3 protein: CASSMRRPNTGELFF
V gene: TRBV19; clone size: NA; J gene: TRBJ2-7; D gene: TRBD1; CDR3 DNA: TGTGCCCGAAGTAGGGGAAGTACCCCAGACAGGGATGATGTCGGTCCCTTATCCTACGAGCAGTACTTC; CDR3 protein: CARSRGSTPDRDDVGPLSYEQYF
V gene: TRBV19; clone size: NA; J gene: TRBJ1-5; D gene: NA; CDR3 DNA: TGTGCCAGTAGTAAGGGGGACACCTATCAGCCCCAGCATTTT; CDR3 protein: CASSKGDTYQPQHF
V gene: TRBV5-5; clone size: NA; J gene: TRBJ2-5; D gene: TRBD2; CDR3 DNA: TGTGCCAGCAGCTTGGGGCTAGCGGGGGGGCGAGAGACCCAGTACTTC; CDR3 protein: CASSLGLAGGRETQYF
V gene: TRBV6-5; clone size: NA; J gene: TRBJ2-7; D gene: NA; CDR3 DNA: TGTGCCAGCAAAGGAGACAGCTCCTACGAGCAGTACTTC; CDR3 protein: CASKGDSSYEQYF
V gene: TRBV5-1; clone size: NA; J gene: TRBJ1-3; D gene: NA; CDR3 DNA: TGCGCCAGCAGCTCCCAGGGATCTGGAAACACCATATATTTT; CDR3 protein: CASSSQGSGNTIYF